These T cell receptor beta chains were read from a single sample in a study of blood T cell repertoires in COVID-19. Only in-frame clones appear in the TCRdb table, and some are missing; sequencing was by immunoSEQ multiplex PCR. Of around 250,000 clones listed, 70% to 90% are singletons. The specimen sequenced was PBMCs or T cells enriched from blood (not recorded which). These receptors came from a woman between 45 and 60 years old with acute COVID-19. Both conserved end residues are part of each CDR3. Each record gives: clone size, J gene, V gene, CDR3 protein. Rows give clone size only sometimes, using once, few, many, or a class for an expanded clone.

>-|TRBJ2-5|TRBV28
CASSLRPTGQETQYF
>-|TRBJ1-4|TRBV6-5
CASSRGTGEKLFF
>-|TRBJ1-2|TRBV30
CAWSQQGTYGYTF
>-|TRBJ2-7|TRBV7-6
CASSSTGQPGEQYF
>once|TRBJ1-1|TRBV19
CASTLQGDTEAFF
>-|TRBJ2-5|TRBV7-2
CASSLSILETQYF
>few|TRBJ1-1|TRBV9
CASSVDPVVNTEAFF
>-|TRBJ2-5|TRBV6-5
CASSYLGLEKETQYF
>-|TRBJ1-4|TRBV6-5
CASGGNGEKLFF
>-|TRBJ2-1|TRBV5-6
CASSFPRDYNEQFF
>-|TRBJ2-7|TRBV5-4
CASSLASSYEQYF
>once|TRBJ2-5|TRBV6-2/TRBV6-3
CASSDNRGGAGETQYF
>-|TRBJ1-6|TRBV30
CAWRDTYNSPLHF
>-|TRBJ1-2|TRBV30
CAWSRPYRGGRGYTF
>once|TRBJ1-6|TRBV2
CASKDRQGSYNSPLHF
>-|TRBJ1-1|TRBV6-5
CASSYSGLMNTEAFF
>-|TRBJ1-1|TRBV7-2
CASSETRSGTGTWAFF
>-|TRBJ1-1|TRBV10-1
CASSPNGHPNTEAFF
>-|TRBJ1-5|TRBV7-9
CAGNRDKHF
>-|TRBJ2-1|TRBV4-2
CASSQIQEALSYNEQFF
>-|TRBJ2-5|TRBV7-9
CASSVQGGETQYF
>-|TRBJ2-1|TRBV7-2
CASSPRASGENEQFF
>-|TRBJ1-4|TRBV19
CASSIDRWGTTNEKLFF
>-|TRBJ1-2|TRBV27
CASSLHRDYGYTF
>-|TRBJ2-2|TRBV24-1
CATSGAGTNTGELFF
>once|TRBJ1-1|TRBV6-5
CASSYDRRNTEAFF
>once|TRBJ2-1|TRBV12-3/TRBV12-4
CASSLSTENEQFF
>few|TRBJ1-4|TRBV3-1/TRBV3-2
CASSQEEGGEKLFF
>-|TRBJ1-2|TRBV18
CASSPRTGEGYTF
>-|TRBJ2-7|TRBV7-2
CASSRSTGTYGYEQYF
>-|TRBJ1-1|TRBV3-1/TRBV3-2
CASSSSSRFTEAFF
>-|TRBJ2-7|TRBV6-5
CASSYSTGAGYEQYF